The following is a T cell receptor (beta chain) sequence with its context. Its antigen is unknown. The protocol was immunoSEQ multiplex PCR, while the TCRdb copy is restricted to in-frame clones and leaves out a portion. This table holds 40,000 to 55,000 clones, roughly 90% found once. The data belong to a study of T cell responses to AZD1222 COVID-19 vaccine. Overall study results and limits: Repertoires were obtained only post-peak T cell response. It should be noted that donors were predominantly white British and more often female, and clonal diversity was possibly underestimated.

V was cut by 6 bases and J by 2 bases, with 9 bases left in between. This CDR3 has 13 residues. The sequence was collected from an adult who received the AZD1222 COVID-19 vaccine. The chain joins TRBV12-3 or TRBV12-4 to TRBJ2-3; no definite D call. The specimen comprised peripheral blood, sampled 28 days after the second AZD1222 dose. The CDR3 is CASSLLPTDTQYF. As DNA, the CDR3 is TGTGCCAGCAGCCTACTCCCCACAGATACGCAGTATTTT.